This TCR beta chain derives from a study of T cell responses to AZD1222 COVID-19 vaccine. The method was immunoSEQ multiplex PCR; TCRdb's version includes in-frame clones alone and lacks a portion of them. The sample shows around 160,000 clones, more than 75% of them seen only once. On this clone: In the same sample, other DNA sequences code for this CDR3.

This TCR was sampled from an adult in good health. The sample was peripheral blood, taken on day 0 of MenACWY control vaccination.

The CDR3 DNA reads TGTGCCAGCAGTTTAGAGGGGTATGGCTACACCTTC. This encodes CASSLEGYGYTF. V is TRBV28 and J is TRBJ1-2; perhaps TRBD1 as D (5 bases). CDR3 length: 12 amino acids. V gave up 2 bases and J gave up 5 bases, with 6 bases separating them. Germline values: CDR1 MDHEN, CDR2 SYDVKM.